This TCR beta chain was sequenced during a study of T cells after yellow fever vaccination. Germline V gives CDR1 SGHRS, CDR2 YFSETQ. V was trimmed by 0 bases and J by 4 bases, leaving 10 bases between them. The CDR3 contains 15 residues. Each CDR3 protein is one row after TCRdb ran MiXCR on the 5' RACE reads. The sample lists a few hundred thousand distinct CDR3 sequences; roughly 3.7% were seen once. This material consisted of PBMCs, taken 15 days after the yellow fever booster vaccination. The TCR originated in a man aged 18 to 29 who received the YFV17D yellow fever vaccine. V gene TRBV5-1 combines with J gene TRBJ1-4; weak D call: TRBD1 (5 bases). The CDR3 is CASSLEGQDNEKLFF. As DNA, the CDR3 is TGCGCCAGCAGCTTGGAGGGGCAGGATAATGAAAAACTGTTTTTT. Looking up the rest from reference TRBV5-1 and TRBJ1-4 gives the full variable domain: KAGVTQTPRYLIKTRGQQVTLSCSPISGHRSVSWYQQTPGQGLQFLFEYFSETQRNKGNFPGRFSGRQFSNSRSEMNVSTLELGDSALYLCASSLEGQDNEKLFFGSGTQLSVL.